Shown below are 21 T cell receptor beta chains from a single sample sequenced in a study of identical twins. TCRdb reanalysed the 5' RACE reads using MiXCR and keeps one entry per CDR3 protein. The sample lists 1.5 million or so distinct CDR3 sequences, 32% seen once, with around 0.25% in the top ten. Sequenced material: cord blood. These receptors were taken from a newborn girl in good health.

This clonotype has just a few counts. The V gene is TRBV11-2, the J gene TRBJ2-3; no reliable D call. CDR3 length: 13 amino acids. Deletions cut 0 bases from V and 6 bases from J, with 7 bases between. Germline CDR1 and CDR2: SGHAT and FQNNGV. The CDR3 is CASSLEKEDTQYF. CDR3 in DNA: TGTGCCAGCAGCTTAGAAAAAGAGGATACGCAGTATTTT.

The chain uses TRBV20-1 and TRBJ2-1; 12 nucleotides agree with TRBD2. Germline assignment: CDR1 DFQATT and CDR2 SNEGSKA (reference sequence). The CDR3 is 17 residues long. Trimming cost V 2 bases and J 8 bases; bases outside gene matches: 13. CDR3 sequence (DNA): TGCAGTGCTAGAATATTCCTAGCGGGGGGGCAGTTCGATGAGCAGTTCTTC. As protein: CSARIFLAGGQFDEQFF.

This clonotype was counted many times. The rearrangement links TRBV28 to TRBJ2-3, with 7 nucleotides matching TRBD1. Germline V CDR1 and CDR2: MDHEN, SYDVKM. This CDR3 spans 13 amino acids. Trimming at V came to 6 bases and at J to 6 bases, leaving 6 bases not matched to a gene. CDR3 DNA: TGTGCCAGCAGCCCCAGGGGGTCGGATACGCAGTATTTT. It specifies CASSPRGSDTQYF.

This clonotype came up a few times. This chain uses TRBV28 with TRBJ1-5; TRBD1 might be the D (5 bases). This CDR3 comprises 19 residues. Germline CDR1 and CDR2: MDHEN and SYDVKM. V shed 2 bases and J shed 0 bases, with 20 bases lying between them. CDR3 residues: CASSLNGATGTPSNQPQHF. The CDR3 coding sequence is TGTGCCAGCAGTTTAAACGGGGCGACCGGGACCCCTAGCAATCAGCCCCAGCATTTT. Filled out from reference TRBV28 and TRBJ1-5, the complete variable domain reads DVKVTQSSRYLVKRTGEKVFLECVQDMDHENMFWYRQDPGLGLRLIYFSYDVKMKEKGDIPEGYSVSREKKERFSLILESASTNQTSMYLCASSLNGATGTPSNQPQHFGDGTRLSIL.

This chain uses TRBV7-8 with TRBJ1-1, with a possible D match to TRBD1 (5 bases). This CDR3 contains 12 residues. V lost 4 bases and J 8 bases, leaving 11 bases between the germline ends. In germline, CDR1 is SGHVS, CDR2 FQNEAQ. The CDR3 loop reads CASSWGRKEAFF. CDR3 DNA sequence: TGTGCCAGCAGCTGGGGCCGTAAAGAAGCTTTCTTT. Using reference TRBV7-8 and TRBJ1-1 for the parts outside the CDR3, the full variable domain is GAGVSQSPRYKVAKRGQDVALRCDPISGHVSLFWYQQALGQGPEFLTYFQNEAQLDKSGLPSDRFFAERPEGSVSTLKIQRTQQEDSAVYLCASSWGRKEAFFGQGTRLTVV.

This clonotype was detected ten times or more. V and J are TRBV12-3 or TRBV12-4 and TRBJ2-7; 11 positions agree with TRBD1. The CDR3 extends over 15 amino acids. The J segment lost 3 bases and the V segment lost 4 bases, leaving 5 bases of the junction unmatched. DNA of the CDR3: TGTGCCAGCAGTTCTTCCGGGACAGGGGGCTACGAGCAGTACTTC. Protein: CASSSSGTGGYEQYF.

This chain uses TRBV9 with TRBJ2-3; no firm D call. With 6 bases removed from V and 1 base from J, the gap between germline ends came to 15 bases. CDR1 and CDR2 from the germline V gene are SGDLS and YYNGEE. The CDR3 covers 15 residues. The CDR3: CASIRDVSGTDTQYF. In nucleotides, the CDR3 is TGTGCCAGCATCCGCGATGTAAGCGGCACAGATACGCAGTATTTT.

Only one count was recorded for this clonotype. This may arise from a read error, as a much more abundant clone is one base away. J is TRBJ2-1 and V is TRBV9, with 8 bases that match TRBD2. This CDR3 comprises 15 residues. V was clipped by 0 bases and J by 10 bases; unmatched bases: 9. CDR1 is SGDLS and CDR2 is YYNGEE in the germline V gene. The CDR3 DNA sequence: TGTGCCAGCAGCGTAGCTAGCGGGCTATCCTACGAGCAGTTCTTC. This encodes CASSVASGLSYEQFF. The full variable domain, in which reference TRBV9 and TRBJ2-1 provide the parts outside the CDR3, is DSGVTQTPKHLITATGQRVTLRCSPRSGDLSVYWYQQSLDQGLQFLIQYYNGEERAKGNILERFSAQQFPDLHSELNLSSLELGDSALYFCASSVASGLSYEQFFGPGTRLTVL.

In its sample, this clonotype was seen a few times. The CDR3 DNA sequence: TGCAGTGCCCCCCCTAGCGGGGCCAACGTCCTGACTTTC. This codes for CSAPPSGANVLTF. V is TRBV20-1 and J is TRBJ2-6; perhaps TRBD2 as D (5 bases). This CDR3 contains 13 residues. Deletions cut 6 bases from V and 4 bases from J, with 10 bases between. Germline V gives CDR1 DFQATT, CDR2 SNEGSKA (reference sequence).

Notes on this clonotype: One end of the junction is discordant with germline, which a read error may explain. V is TRBV18 and J is TRBJ1-2; D not certain. CDR3 size: 13 residues. Germline V lookup: CDR1 KGHSH, CDR2 LQKENI. CDR3 in DNA: TGTGCCAGCTCAACGACGGCTAACTATGGCCACACCTTC. Translating gives CASSTTANYGHTF.

V and J are TRBV3-1 and TRBJ1-6, with TRBD1 matching 8 bases. CDR1 LGHDT and CDR2 YNNKEL come from the germline V gene (reference sequence). J lost 6 bases, V lost 3 bases, and 4 bases had no gene match. The CDR3 totals 15 residues. CDR3 residues: CASSQGDRLNSPLHF. CDR3 nucleotides: TGTGCCAGCAGCCAGGGGGACAGGCTTAATTCACCCCTCCACTTT.

This clonotype has just a few counts. The V and J genes are TRBV18 and TRBJ2-1; no definite D call. Germline lookup yields CDR1 KGHSH and CDR2 LQKENI. Trimming removed 4 bases from V and 3 bases from J, with 13 bases in between. The CDR3 length is 15 residues. CDR3 loop: CASSLFTDSYNEQFF. Here the CDR3 DNA reads TGTGCCAGCTCACTATTCACCGATAGCTACAATGAGCAGTTCTTC.

The table lists this clonotype with a few counts. The chain carries TRBV25-1 and TRBJ2-1; 12 bases line up with TRBD2. This CDR3 is built from 17 residues. With V trimmed by 1 base and J by 3 bases, 4 bases remained unmatched. The germline V gene encodes CDR1 MGHDK and CDR2 SYGVNS. The CDR3 DNA reads as TGTGCCAGCAGTGAATCAGCGACTAGCGGGAGCTACAATGAGCAGTTCTTC. It codes for CASSESATSGSYNEQFF.

The rearrangement links TRBV5-1 to TRBJ2-4; D uncertain. Germline V gene data show CDR1 as SGHRS and CDR2 as YFSETQ. The CDR3 runs to 15 residues. Trimming took off 5 bases at V and 0 bases at J, with 12 bases between the two ends. CDR3 nucleotide sequence: TGCGCCAGCAGACCCAGTCCGGTAGCCAAAAACATTCAGTACTTC. The encoded protein is CASRPSPVAKNIQYF.

This clonotype was counted ten times or more. The chain combines TRBV27 with TRBJ2-1; TRBD2 agrees at 8 bases. There are 15 residues in the CDR3. Trimming cost V 6 bases and J 6 bases; bases outside gene matches: 10. From germline, CDR1 is MNHEY and CDR2 SMNVEV (reference sequence). The CDR3 sequence: CASSLLAGLGNEQFF. CDR3 sequence (DNA): TGTGCCAGCAGCCTGCTAGCGGGCTTGGGCAATGAGCAGTTCTTC.

The V gene is TRBV9, the J gene TRBJ1-5, with 7 bases lining up with TRBD1. With 3 bases clipped from V and 7 bases from J, the junction kept 7 bases outside the gene matches. CDR3 length: 14 amino acids. Per germline, CDR1 SGDLS and CDR2 YYNGEE. Written as DNA, the CDR3 is TGTGCCAGCAGCGCGCACAGGGGAGGCCAGCCCCAGCATTTT. Translation gives CASSAHRGGQPQHF.

This rearrangement joins TRBV5-1 to TRBJ2-5; D gene ambiguous. The germline CDR1 and CDR2 sequences are SGHRS and YFSETQ. Trimming removed 0 bases from V and 3 bases from J, with 9 bases in between. This CDR3 comprises 14 residues. The CDR3 region has the DNA TGCGCCAGCAGCTTGGACTTGATGGAAGAGACCCAGTACTTC. Translation: CASSLDLMEETQYF.

This chain uses TRBV4-1 with TRBJ1-2; 7 bases align to TRBD1. CDR3 length equals 17 residues. Germline lookup yields CDR1 MGHRA and CDR2 YSYEKL. With 4 bases clipped from V and 5 bases from J, the junction kept 16 bases outside the gene matches. CDR3: CASSRAPDHRGGYGYTF. The CDR3 DNA reads as TGCGCCAGCAGCCGTGCCCCCGACCACAGGGGAGGATATGGCTACACCTTC.

The chain recombines TRBV20-1 with TRBJ1-2; D uncertain. The germline V gene encodes CDR1 DFQATT and CDR2 SNEGSKA (reference sequence). The CDR3 spans 12 residues. Deletions cut 6 bases from V and 3 bases from J, with 11 bases between. The CDR3 DNA follows: TGCAGTGCCCCGACCTATGACTATGGCTACACCTTC. Translating gives CSAPTYDYGYTF.

V usage is TRBV18 and J usage is TRBJ2-3; 13 nucleotides agree with TRBD2. Germline V lookup: CDR1 KGHSH, CDR2 LQKENI. V lost 3 bases, J lost 4 bases, and 7 bases stayed unmatched. The CDR3 extends over 17 amino acids. The CDR3 DNA is TGTGCCAGCTCACCGCGGACTAGCGGGAGTGGGCCAGATACGCAGTATTTT. Protein sequence: CASSPRTSGSGPDTQYF. Combining the CDR3 with reference TRBV18 and TRBJ2-3 gives the whole variable domain NAGVMQNPRHLVRRRGQEARLRCSPMKGHSHVYWYRQLPEEGLKFMVYLQKENIIDESGMPKERFSAEFPKEGPSILRIQQVVRGDSAAYFCASSPRTSGSGPDTQYFGPGTRLTVL.

Only a few counts were recorded for this clonotype. The chain employs TRBV12-3 or TRBV12-4 and TRBJ2-6; possibly TRBD2 for D (5 bases). V was pared by 6 bases and J by 0 bases, with 12 bases between. CDR3 size: 16 residues. CDR3 sequence: CASSPLTISGANVLTF. Here the CDR3 DNA reads TGTGCCAGCAGCCCCCTGACTATCTCTGGGGCCAACGTCCTGACTTTC.